These 4 T cell receptor beta chains were all obtained from the same sample, sequenced in a study of graft-versus-host responses after intestinal transplantation. Antigen specificity for these receptors is unknown. Profiled with immunoSEQ multiplex PCR; TCRdb holds only in-frame clones, not every one. The sample gives around 89,000 clones, under 95% of which show up once; around 0.36% is in the top ten. Sequencing was performed on unstimulated CD8+ T cells sorted from spleen or lymph node cells, taken before transplant. The receptors shown here come from a human donor who was the organ donor for an intestinal transplant.

This sequence joins TRBV27 and TRBJ2-7; 8 nucleotides line up with TRBD1. The trim removed 8 bases at V and 3 bases at J, leaving 3 bases unmatched. This CDR3 comprises 12 residues. Germline V gene lookup returns CDR1 MNHEY and CDR2 SMNVEV (reference sequence). The CDR3 region is CASGQGGYEQYF. CDR3 nucleotide sequence: TGTGCCAGCGGACAGGGCGGCTACGAGCAGTACTTC.

J is TRBJ1-2 and V is TRBV18; 7 nucleotides agree with TRBD1. Germline CDR1 KGHSH, CDR2 LQKENI. This CDR3 comprises 15 residues. The V segment lost 3 bases and the J segment 2 bases; nucleotides outside the gene matches: 6. DNA of the CDR3: TGTGCCAGCTCACCTGCGTCCAGGGGGAACTATGGCTACACCTTC. Amino acids: CASSPASRGNYGYTF.

The chain employs TRBV7-7 and TRBJ2-7, with 11 nucleotides matching TRBD1. The germline V gene has CDR1 SSHAT and CDR2 FNYEAQ (reference sequence). Trimming at V came to 5 bases and at J to 7 bases, leaving 13 bases not matched to a gene. The CDR3 covers 16 residues. CDR3 nucleotides: TGTGCCAGCAGCCAGATAGTGGACAGGGGGCTAGGTGAGCAGTACTTC. Translation: CASSQIVDRGLGEQYF.

V is TRBV6-5 and J is TRBJ2-7; weak D call: TRBD2 (7 bases). Trimming pared 6 bases from V and 6 bases from J, leaving 12 bases between. Germline lookup yields CDR1 MNHEY and CDR2 SVGAGI. The CDR3 has 12 amino acids. In nucleotides, the CDR3 is TGTGCCAGCAGCGGAGGGGGGGGCGAGCAGTACTTC. It specifies CASSGGGGEQYF.